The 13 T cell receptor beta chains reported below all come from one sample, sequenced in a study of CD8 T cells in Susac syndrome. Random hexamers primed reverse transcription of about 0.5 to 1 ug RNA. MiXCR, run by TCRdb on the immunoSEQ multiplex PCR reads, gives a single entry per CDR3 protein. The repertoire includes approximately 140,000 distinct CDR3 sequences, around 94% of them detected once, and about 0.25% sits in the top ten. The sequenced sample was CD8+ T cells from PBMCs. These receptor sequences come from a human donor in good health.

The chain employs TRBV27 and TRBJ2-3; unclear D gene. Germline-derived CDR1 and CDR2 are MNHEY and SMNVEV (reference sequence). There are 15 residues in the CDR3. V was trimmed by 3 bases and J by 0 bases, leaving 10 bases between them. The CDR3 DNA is TGTGCCAGCAGTTTGACGGGCTTTAGCACAGATACGCAGTATTTT. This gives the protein CASSLTGFSTDTQYF.

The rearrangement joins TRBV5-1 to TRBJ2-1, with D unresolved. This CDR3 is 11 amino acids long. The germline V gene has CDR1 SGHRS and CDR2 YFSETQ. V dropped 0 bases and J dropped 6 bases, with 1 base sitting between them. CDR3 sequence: CASSLANEQFF. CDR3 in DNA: TGCGCCAGCAGCTTGGCCAATGAGCAGTTCTTC.

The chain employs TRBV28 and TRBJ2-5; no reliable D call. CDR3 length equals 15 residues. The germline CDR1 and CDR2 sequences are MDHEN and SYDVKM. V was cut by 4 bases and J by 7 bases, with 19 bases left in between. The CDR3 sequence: CASSSRRERVGTQYF. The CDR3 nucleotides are TGTGCCAGCAGTTCGAGACGAGAAAGGGTGGGGACCCAGTACTTC.

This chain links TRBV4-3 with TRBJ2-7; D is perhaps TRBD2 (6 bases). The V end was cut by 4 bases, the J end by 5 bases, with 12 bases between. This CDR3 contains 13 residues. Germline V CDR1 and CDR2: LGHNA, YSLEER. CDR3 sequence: CASSPGGSHEQYF. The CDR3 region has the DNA TGCGCCAGCAGCCCCGGAGGGAGCCACGAGCAGTACTTC.

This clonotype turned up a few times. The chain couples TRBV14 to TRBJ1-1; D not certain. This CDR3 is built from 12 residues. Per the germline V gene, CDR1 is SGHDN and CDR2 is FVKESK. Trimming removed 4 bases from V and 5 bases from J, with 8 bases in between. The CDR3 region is CASSPLGTEAFF. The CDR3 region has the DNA TGTGCCAGCAGCCCGTTGGGTACTGAAGCTTTCTTT.

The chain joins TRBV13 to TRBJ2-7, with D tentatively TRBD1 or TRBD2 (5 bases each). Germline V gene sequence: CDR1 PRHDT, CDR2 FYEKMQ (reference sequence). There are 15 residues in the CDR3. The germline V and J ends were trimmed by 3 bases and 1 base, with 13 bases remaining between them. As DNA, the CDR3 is TGTGCCAGCAGCTTTAGGGACGGATGGTCCTACGAGCAGTACTTC. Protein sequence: CASSFRDGWSYEQYF.

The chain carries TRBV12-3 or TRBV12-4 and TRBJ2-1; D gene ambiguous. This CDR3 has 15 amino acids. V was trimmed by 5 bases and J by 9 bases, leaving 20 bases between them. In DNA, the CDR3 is TGTGCCAGCAGTGGTGCCGACTCCGTGGGGATTGAGCAGTTCTTC. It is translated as CASSGADSVGIEQFF.

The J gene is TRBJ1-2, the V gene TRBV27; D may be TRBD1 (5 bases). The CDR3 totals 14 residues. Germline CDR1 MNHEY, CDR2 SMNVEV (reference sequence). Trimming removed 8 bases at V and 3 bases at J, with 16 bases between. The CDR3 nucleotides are TGTGCCAGCCGAATCGGGGGAAATGACTATGGCTACACCTTC. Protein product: CASRIGGNDYGYTF.

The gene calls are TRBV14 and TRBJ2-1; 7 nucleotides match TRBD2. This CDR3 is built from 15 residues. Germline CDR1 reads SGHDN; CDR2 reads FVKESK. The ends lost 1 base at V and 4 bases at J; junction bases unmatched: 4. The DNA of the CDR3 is TGTGCCAGCAGCCAAGGCCTAGCGGAATACAATGAGCAGTTCTTC. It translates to CASSQGLAEYNEQFF.

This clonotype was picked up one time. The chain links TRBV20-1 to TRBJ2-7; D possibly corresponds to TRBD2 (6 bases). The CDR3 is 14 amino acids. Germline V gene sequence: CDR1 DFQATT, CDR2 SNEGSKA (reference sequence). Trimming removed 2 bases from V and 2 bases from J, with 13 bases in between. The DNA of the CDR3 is TGCAGTGCTAGAAGCCTAGCGTACACCTACGAGCAGTACTTC. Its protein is CSARSLAYTYEQYF.

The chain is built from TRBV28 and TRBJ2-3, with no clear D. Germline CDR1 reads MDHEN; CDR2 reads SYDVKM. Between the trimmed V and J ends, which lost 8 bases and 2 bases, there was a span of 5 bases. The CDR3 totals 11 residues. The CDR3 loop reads CASHYTDTQYF. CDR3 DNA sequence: TGTGCCAGCCATTACACAGATACGCAGTATTTT.

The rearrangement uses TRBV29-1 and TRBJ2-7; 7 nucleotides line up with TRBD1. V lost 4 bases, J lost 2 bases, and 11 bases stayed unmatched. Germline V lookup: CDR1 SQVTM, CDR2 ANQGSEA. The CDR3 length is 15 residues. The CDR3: CSVVIGMTGPYEQYF. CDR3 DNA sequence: TGCAGCGTTGTTATCGGTATGACAGGGCCCTACGAGCAGTACTTC.

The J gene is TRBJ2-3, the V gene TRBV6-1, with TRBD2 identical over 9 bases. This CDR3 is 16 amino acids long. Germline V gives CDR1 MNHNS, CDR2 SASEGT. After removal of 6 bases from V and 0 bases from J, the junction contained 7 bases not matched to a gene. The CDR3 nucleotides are TGTGCCAGCAGCCCGACTAGCGGAGGGAGCACAGATACGCAGTATTTT. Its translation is CASSPTSGGSTDTQYF.